These T cell receptor beta chains were read from a single sample in a study of T cell repertoires in cytomegalovirus infection. MiXCR, run by TCRdb on the reads, gives a single entry per CDR3 protein. The sample includes approximately 150,000 distinct CDR3 sequences, roughly 15% of them seen just once. Source material: CD8+ T cells from PBMCs. Every receptor here comes from a human donor in good health (CMV status not recorded). Some clones in this sample may be carry-over from other donors' samples. Each CDR3 is given with its conserved first and last residue. A D gene is named only where the DNA matches it firmly. Clone size appears in some rows only: once, few, many, or a class for an expanded clone.

d_call j_call v_call clone_size cdr3_nt cdr3_aa
- TRBJ2-1 TRBV7-6 many TGTGCCAGCAGCTTAAAACTAGATTCCTACAATGAGCAGTTCTTC CASSLKLDSYNEQFF
- TRBJ1-1 TRBV5-1 few TGCGCCAGCAGCTTAGCAGGGAACCCTGAAGCTTTCTTT CASSLAGNPEAFF
- TRBJ2-3 TRBV6-5 - TGTGCCAGCAGTTCGACAGATTACACAGATACGCAGTATTTT CASSSTDYTDTQYF
TRBD2 TRBJ2-7 TRBV28 - TGTGCCAGCAGTTTACGAGGGAGGGTTCTAGTCTACGAGCAGTACTTC CASSLRGRVLVYEQYF
- TRBJ2-7 TRBV6-2/TRBV6-3 - TGTGCCAGCAGTTGGGAGAAAACGCTGGGGTCCTACGAGCAGTACTTC CASSWEKTLGSYEQYF
- TRBJ1-1 TRBV6-5 - TGTGCCAGCAGTTACCAGGGAAGTGAGACTGAAGCTTTCTTT CASSYQGSETEAFF
- TRBJ1-2 TRBV10-3 - TGTGCCATCAGCCCCCTTGGCCAGGGAATCTATGGCTACACCTTC CAISPLGQGIYGYTF
TRBD2 TRBJ2-3 TRBV7-7 few TGTGCCAGCAGCTTATCGACTAGCGCTCGGGATACGCAGTATTTT CASSLSTSARDTQYF
TRBD1 TRBJ2-7 TRBV4-2 - TGTGCCAGCAGCGAAGTCGACAGGGGATTCTACGAGCAGTACTTC CASSEVDRGFYEQYF
- TRBJ2-1 TRBV20-1 few TGCAGTGCTAGAGATGCTGGAGTCCTCAATGAGCAGTTCTTC CSARDAGVLNEQFF
- TRBJ2-3 TRBV7-6 few TGTGCCAGCACCCTTAGAGGTGGGGCAGATACGCAGTATTTT CASTLRGGADTQYF
TRBD2 TRBJ2-1 TRBV7-6 - TGTGCCAGCAGGCAACTAGCGGGAGTCGATGAGCAGTTCTTC CASRQLAGVDEQFF
TRBD2 TRBJ2-3 TRBV7-8 few TGTGCCAGCAGCTTTCTAGCGGGAGGCCTCGCCCCCAGAGATACGCAGTATTTT CASSFLAGGLAPRDTQYF
- TRBJ1-3 TRBV7-9 - TGTGCCAGCAGCCAAAATAAACAGGTTTCGGAAAACACCATATATTTT CASSQNKQVSENTIYF
- TRBJ2-3 TRBV7-8 - TGTGCCAGCAGCTGGGACATCACAGATACGCAGTATTTT CASSWDITDTQYF
TRBD2 TRBJ2-5 TRBV7-6 - TGTGCCAGTCTAGAAGTCGGCGGGAGGCAAGAGACCCAGTACTTC CASLEVGGRQETQYF
- TRBJ1-1 TRBV19 few TGTGCCAGTAGTCCACTAAACCGGGCCCCTCCGAACACTGAAGCTTTCTTT CASSPLNRAPPNTEAFF
- TRBJ2-5 TRBV5-6 - TGTGCCAGCAGCTTGAGAGCAGGGGCCCAAGAGACCCAGTACTTC CASSLRAGAQETQYF
- TRBJ2-3 TRBV6-5 - TGTGCCAGCAGTTACTCGATCTCGGGTGCTAGCACAGATACGCAGTATTTT CASSYSISGASTDTQYF
- TRBJ2-1 TRBV6-5 few TGTGCCAGCAGTTCAGGACTGGGCTCCTACAATGAGCAGTTCTTC CASSSGLGSYNEQFF
TRBD2 TRBJ2-1 TRBV19 few TGTGCCAGTAGTCTTCTAGCGGGAGGGCCGAATGAGCAGTTCTTC CASSLLAGGPNEQFF
- TRBJ2-7 TRBV7-9 many TGTGCCAGCAGCCCGATAGGAGCCTACGAGCAGTACTTC CASSPIGAYEQYF
- TRBJ2-7 TRBV7-9 - TGTGCCAGCAGCTTAGCAATGAGCGGCGAGCAGTACTTC CASSLAMSGEQYF
- TRBJ2-5 TRBV25-1 - TGTGCCAGCAGTGCCCCTAGGGGGGGCCAAGAGACCCAGTACTTC CASSAPRGGQETQYF
TRBD2 TRBJ2-1 TRBV24-1 few TGTGCCACCGCGGGAGGAGGGGACTACAATGAGCAGTTCTTC CATAGGGDYNEQFF
- TRBJ2-1 TRBV6-2/TRBV6-3 many TGTGCCAGCAGGGCTCCGGGACCACTTCACAATGAGCAGTTCTTC CASRAPGPLHNEQFF
TRBD1 TRBJ2-2 TRBV2 - TGTGCCAGCAGGAAGACAGGGGGCTGGGGGAACACCGGGGAGCTGTTTTTT CASRKTGGWGNTGELFF
- TRBJ2-2 TRBV7-8 many TGTGCCAGCAGCTTAAGAGGGGGGTGGGGGAACACCGGGGAGCTGTTTTTT CASSLRGGWGNTGELFF
- TRBJ2-1 TRBV7-9 few TGTGCCAGCAGGGATGACCTGAATGAGCAGTTCTTC CASRDDLNEQFF
TRBD2 TRBJ2-3 TRBV24-1 - TGTGCCACCAGTGATTTGCCACTAGCGGGAGATGCGACGCAGTATTTT CATSDLPLAGDATQYF
- TRBJ2-1 TRBV2 - TGTGCCAGCAGCCGACGGGGCGGGACTTTCAATGAGCAGTTCTTC CASSRRGGTFNEQFF
TRBD2 TRBJ2-5 TRBV6-2/TRBV6-3 - TGTGCCAGCAGTTACTCCCTAGCGGGCGGGACCCAGTACTTC CASSYSLAGGTQYF
TRBD2 TRBJ2-7 TRBV7-9 few TGTGCCAGCAGCTCGGGACTATTAATTTACGAGCAGTACTTC CASSSGLLIYEQYF
- TRBJ2-1 TRBV20-1 few TGCAGTGCTAGAGAGGTGGGGGCGAGCTCCTACAATGAGCAGTTCTTC CSAREVGASSYNEQFF
- TRBJ2-1 TRBV28 few TGTGCCAGCAGTTTGGGCTTCCTCAATGAGCAGTTCTTC CASSLGFLNEQFF
- TRBJ2-1 TRBV6-2/TRBV6-3 - TGTGCCAGCAGGGTTGGGAATGAGCAGTTCTTC CASRVGNEQFF
- TRBJ2-7 TRBV6-5 - TGTGCCAGCAGTTATGCAGGGGCGAGCTACGAGCAGTACTTC CASSYAGASYEQYF
- TRBJ2-7 TRBV7-9 few TGTGCCAGCAGCCCAGCCCTAAGTCTTTGGGAGCAGTACTTC CASSPALSLWEQYF
- TRBJ1-1 TRBV7-8 - TGTGCCAGCAGCTTAGCGGTCGGACGTTTGAACACTGAAGCTTTCTTT CASSLAVGRLNTEAFF
- TRBJ1-2 TRBV6-2/TRBV6-3 - TGTGCCAGCAGTTCCTCCGGACCGGTCTATGGCTACACCTTC CASSSSGPVYGYTF
- TRBJ1-5 TRBV28 many TGTGCCAGCCAGTACAGGGGCAATCAGCCCCAGCATTTT CASQYRGNQPQHF
- TRBJ2-3 TRBV7-3 - TGTGCCAGCAGTACAGTTTTTCAAGATACGCAGTATTTT CASSTVFQDTQYF
- TRBJ2-7 TRBV12-3/TRBV12-4 - TGTGCCAGCAGCCGAACCCCCAGGGATGCCTACGAGCAGTACTTC CASSRTPRDAYEQYF
- TRBJ2-1 TRBV9 few TGTGCCAGCAGCCTCTTGGGGGGCTCTGAGCAGTTCTTC CASSLLGGSEQFF
TRBD1 TRBJ1-1 TRBV9 few TGTGCCAGCAGCGTAGGGACAGGAGTGAACACTGAAGCTTTCTTT CASSVGTGVNTEAFF
- TRBJ2-7 TRBV28 - TGTGCCAGCAGTTTAACCTACATCTACGAGCAGTACTTC CASSLTYIYEQYF
- TRBJ1-2 TRBV7-9 - TGTGCCAGCCGGGGAGGGAGAGGCGGCTACACCTTC CASRGGRGGYTF
- TRBJ2-7 TRBV7-2 few TGTGCCAGCACCTTCAACGGGAACTACGAGCAGTACTTC CASTFNGNYEQYF
- TRBJ2-7 TRBV2 - TGTGCCAGCCTCCAGGCGACAGCCGATGACTACGAGCAGTACTTC CASLQATADDYEQYF
- TRBJ2-3 TRBV7-3 - TGTGCCAGCAGGTCTCCCGAATTCACAGATACGCAGTATTTT CASRSPEFTDTQYF
- TRBJ2-3 TRBV7-9 few TGTGCCAGCAGCCAACTCCTTTCAGATACGCAGTATTTT CASSQLLSDTQYF
- TRBJ2-3 TRBV14 - TGTGCCAGGATTGGCGAGGACTCAGATACGCAGTATTTT CARIGEDSDTQYF
- TRBJ2-4 TRBV7-6 few TGTGCCAGCAGCTCCAGGGAAAAGAACATTCAGTACTTC CASSSREKNIQYF
- TRBJ1-1 TRBV6-2/TRBV6-3 once TGTGCCAGCAGTTACTCGAGAACCAGGACTGAAGCTTTCTTT CASSYSRTRTEAFF
TRBD2 TRBJ2-5 TRBV7-2 - TGTGCCAGCAGCTCCCTCGCGGGAGCGAGGAAGACCCAGTACTTC CASSSLAGARKTQYF
TRBD1 TRBJ1-1 TRBV6-6 few TGTGCCAGCAGTCCAGGGGGCTGGGGCACTGAAGCTTTCTTT CASSPGGWGTEAFF
TRBD2 TRBJ2-7 TRBV7-2 few TGTGCCAGCACCGGGGGACTAGCGGGAGTCTTGGACGAGCAGTACTTC CASTGGLAGVLDEQYF
- TRBJ2-7 TRBV20-1 few TGCAGTGCTAGAGATCCCCAGGGAAGGTCCTACGAGCAGTACTTC CSARDPQGRSYEQYF
TRBD1 TRBJ1-1 TRBV9 - TGTGCCAGCAGCGTACAGGGGGCCACTGAAGCTTTCTTT CASSVQGATEAFF
TRBD1 TRBJ1-1 TRBV5-1 - TGCGCCAGCAGCTTGGTATTACAGGGGCACACTGAAGCTTTCTTT CASSLVLQGHTEAFF